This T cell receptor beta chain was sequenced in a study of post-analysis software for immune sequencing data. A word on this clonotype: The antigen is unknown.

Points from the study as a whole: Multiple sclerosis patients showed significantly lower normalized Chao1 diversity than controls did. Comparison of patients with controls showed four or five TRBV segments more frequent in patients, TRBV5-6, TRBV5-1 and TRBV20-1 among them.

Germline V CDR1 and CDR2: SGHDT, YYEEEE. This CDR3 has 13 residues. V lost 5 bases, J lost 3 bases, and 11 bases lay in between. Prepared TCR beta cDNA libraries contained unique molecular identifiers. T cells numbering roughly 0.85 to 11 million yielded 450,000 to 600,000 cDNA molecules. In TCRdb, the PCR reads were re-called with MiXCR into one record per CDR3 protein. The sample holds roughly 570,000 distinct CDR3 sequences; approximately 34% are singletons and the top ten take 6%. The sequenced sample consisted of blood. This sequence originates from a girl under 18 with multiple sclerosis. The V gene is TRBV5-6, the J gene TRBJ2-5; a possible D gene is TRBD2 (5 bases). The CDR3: CASRAGNEETQYF. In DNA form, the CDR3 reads TGTGCCAGCAGAGCCGGGAATGAAGAGACCCAGTACTTC.